These 10 T cell receptor beta chains share one sample of origin, sequenced in a study of cytomegalovirus exposure and HLA in healthy donors. PCR amplification relied on 60 Vbeta primers (plus 13 Jbeta primers). The table came from immunoSEQ multiplex PCR; TCRdb's copy has only in-frame clones and leaves some out. The repertoire holds more than 80,000 clones, with roughly 82% as singletons. Source material: PBMCs. Source of these receptors: a man aged 45 to 65 in good health and CMV-seronegative.

This clone was seen only a few times. This chain links TRBV5-8 with TRBJ2-2; 7 bases fit TRBD1. Trimming cost V 7 bases and J 1 base; bases outside gene matches: 10. Per germline, CDR1 SGHTS and CDR2 YDEGEE. This CDR3 is built from 16 residues. The CDR3 bases are TGTGCCAGCCGCCGAGCCGGGACAGAGAACACCGGGGAGCTGTTTTTT. It specifies CASRRAGTENTGELFF. The entire variable domain, with the rest obtained from reference TRBV5-8 and TRBJ2-2, is as follows: EAGVTQSPTHLIKTRGQQATLRCSPISGHTSVYWYQQALGLGLQFLLWYDEGEERNRGNFPPRFSGRQFPNYSSELNVNALELEDSALYLCASRRAGTENTGELFFGEGSRLTVL.

This chain connects TRBV28 to TRBJ2-2; D call uncertain. V was clipped by 4 bases and J by 6 bases, with 9 bases between them. The CDR3 contains 13 residues. From germline, CDR1 is MDHEN and CDR2 SYDVKM. CDR3: CASSSLRAGELFF. The CDR3 nucleotides are TGTGCCAGCAGTTCCCTCCGCGCCGGGGAGCTGTTTTTT.

The chain has TRBV5-8 and TRBJ2-7; D may be TRBD1 (7 bases). V lost 1 base to trimming and J lost 5 bases, with 13 bases between them. The CDR3 length is 14 residues. CDR1 and CDR2 (germline): SGHTS, YDEGEE. The CDR3 coding sequence is TGTGCCAGCAGCTTGAGGAGGGGGCGAAACGAGCAGTACGTC. Amino acids: CASSLRRGRNEQYV.

This sequence joins TRBV7-9 and TRBJ1-1; D is perhaps TRBD1 (5 bases). Germline values: CDR1 SEHNR, CDR2 FQNEAQ (reference sequence). The CDR3 length is 14 residues. Trimming took 3 bases from V and 5 from J, leaving 13 bases between them. The CDR3 protein is CASSFQGLGTEAFF. As DNA, the CDR3 is TGTGCCAGCAGCTTCCAGGGTCTAGGGACTGAAGCTTTCTTT.

The chain employs TRBV10-1 and TRBJ2-3; tentative D call: TRBD1 (6 bases). With 2 bases removed from V and 4 bases from J, the gap between germline ends came to 13 bases. Per germline, CDR1 WNHNN and CDR2 SYGVQD (reference sequence). There are 15 residues in the CDR3. This chain's CDR3 is CASSEPRGGADTQYF. CDR3 nucleotide sequence: TGCGCCAGCAGTGAGCCTAGAGGGGGAGCAGATACGCAGTATTTT.

The chain uses TRBV2 and TRBJ2-1; 9 bases fit TRBD2. Looked up from germline, CDR1 is SNHLY and CDR2 is FYNNEI. The CDR3 runs 15 residues. Trimming removed 3 bases from V and 6 bases from J; junction bases left unmatched: 6. CDR3 sequence (DNA): TGTGCCAGCAGTGAGCGGGGGGGCCTGGGCAATGAGCAGTTCTTC. The encoded protein is CASSERGGLGNEQFF.

The chain links TRBV10-3 to TRBJ2-2, with a possible D match to TRBD2 (7 bases). The CDR3 totals 17 residues. Germline V gene sequence: CDR1 ENHRY, CDR2 SYGVKD. The V end was cut by 3 bases, the J end by 3 bases, with 17 bases between. CDR3 sequence: CAISDEKGGGDTGELFF. In nucleotides, the CDR3 is TGTGCCATCAGTGATGAGAAGGGGGGGGGCGACACCGGGGAGCTGTTTTTT.

The chain is built from TRBV9 and TRBJ2-3; TRBD1 aligns across 7 bases. CDR1 SGDLS and CDR2 YYNGEE come from the germline V gene. This CDR3 is 17 amino acids long. J gave up 0 bases and V 2 bases, and 9 bases lay outside the gene matches. This CDR3 reads CASSVTPGQPSTDTQYF. CDR3 nucleotide sequence: TGTGCCAGCAGCGTCACCCCGGGACAGCCAAGCACAGATACGCAGTATTTT. Full variable domain (missing parts from reference TRBV9 and TRBJ2-3): DSGVTQTPKHLITATGQRVTLRCSPRSGDLSVYWYQQSLDQGLQFLIQYYNGEERAKGNILERFSAQQFPDLHSELNLSSLELGDSALYFCASSVTPGQPSTDTQYFGPGTRLTVL.

The CDR3 region is CASSLEGQSYYTF. For the CDR3, the DNA is TGTGCCAGCAGCTTGGAGGGACAGAGTTACTACACCTTC. The rearrangement uses TRBV5-6 and TRBJ1-2, with TRBD1 matching over 7 bases. After removal of 0 bases from V and 10 bases from J, the junction contained 6 bases not matched to a gene. This CDR3 has 13 residues. The germline CDR1 and CDR2 sequences are SGHDT and YYEEEE.

This clone was seen only a few times. The J gene is TRBJ1-2, the V gene TRBV30; perhaps TRBD1 as D (5 bases). V lost 3 bases and J 7 bases, leaving 15 bases between the germline ends. The CDR3 is made up of 13 amino acids. Germline assignment: CDR1 GTSNPN and CDR2 SVGIG (reference sequence). The CDR3 DNA reads as TGTGCCTGGAGCTCCAGGGTTTCGGCTGGCTACACCTTC. As protein: CAWSSRVSAGYTF.